A selection of T cell receptor beta chains follows, all from one sample in a study of T cell changes during pregnancy in multiple sclerosis. The assay was immunoSEQ multiplex PCR, and TCRdb's table has in-frame clones only and misses some. The profile shows about 44,000 clones, 70% to 90% of them singletons. This sample comprised CD4+ T cells from peripheral blood mononuclear cells, obtained after pregnancy. These TCRs come from a female donor with multiple sclerosis, enrolled in a pregnancy study. Both conserved end residues are part of each CDR3. A D gene is named only where the DNA matches it firmly. The size of a clone is reported for some rows only, either as once, few or many, or as a class for expanded clones.

CDR3nt,CDR3aa,d_gene,abundance,j_gene,v_gene
TGTGCCTGGAGTCGTAGCGAAAAACTGTTTTTT,CAWSRSEKLFF,.,.,TRBJ1-4,TRBV30
TGCAGCGTTGATGCCCCCCGGACAGGGTGCGAGCAGTACTTC,CSVDAPRTGCEQYF,TRBD1,.,TRBJ2-7,TRBV29-1
TGTGCCAGCAGCTTCCAACAGGGAAGTGAGCAGTTCTTC,CASSFQQGSEQFF,.,.,TRBJ2-1,TRBV7-3
TGTGCCATCAGCGGGGTGGGAAACACCATATATTTT,CAISGVGNTIYF,.,.,TRBJ1-3,TRBV10-3
TGTGCCAGCAGTGAGAGGACAGGAATGAACGAGCAGTACTTC,CASSERTGMNEQYF,TRBD1,.,TRBJ2-7,TRBV2
TGTGCCAGCAGCCAATCGGGACAGCACAATCAGCCCCAGCATTTT,CASSQSGQHNQPQHF,TRBD1,.,TRBJ1-5,TRBV16
TGTGCCAGCAGTGAAGGAAGGGTCAGGGGTGGAAATGAGCAGTTCTTC,CASSEGRVRGGNEQFF,.,.,TRBJ2-1,TRBV6-1
TGTGCCAGCAGCTTCTACACTGAAGCTTTCTTT,CASSFYTEAFF,.,few,TRBJ1-1,TRBV11-2
TGTGCCAGCAGCTTAGCGGGCGGCGGGGGTGAGCAGTTCTTC,CASSLAGGGGEQFF,TRBD2,.,TRBJ2-1,TRBV7-9
TGCGCCAGCAGCTTGGGACAGGGAGCTCAAGAGACCCAGTACTTC,CASSLGQGAQETQYF,TRBD1,.,TRBJ2-5,TRBV5-1
TGCGCCAGCAGCTTCGGGACATCTCTACAGGGTGAGCAGTTCTTC,CASSFGTSLQGEQFF,.,.,TRBJ2-1,TRBV5-1
TGTGCCAGCAGTTTTAACAGGGTAGCGAACACTGAAGCTTTCTTT,CASSFNRVANTEAFF,.,many,TRBJ1-1,TRBV6-5
TGTGCCAGCAGCCCATATAGCGGTACGCAGTATTTT,CASSPYSGTQYF,.,.,TRBJ2-3,TRBV7-8
TGCGCCAGCAGCCTACAGGGGGCAGGAAACACCATATATTTT,CASSLQGAGNTIYF,TRBD1,.,TRBJ1-3,TRBV5-1